This T cell receptor beta chain comes out of a study of Ad26.COV2.S vaccination and SARS-CoV-2 variants. At the level of the study: Dosing was one shot or two shots 56 days apart.

Using immunoSEQ multiplex PCR, the repertoire was profiled, and TCRdb retains in-frame clones only, with some absent. The sample has some 350,000 clones; approximately 87% are singletons. The germline V gene encodes CDR1 SGHVS and CDR2 FNYEAQ. The CDR3 spans 13 residues. Treatment here: about 20 received Ad26.COV2.S at low or high dose, single or two shots; about 5 received placebo; per-sample allocation not given. At day 63 after the first vaccine or placebo injection, samples were drawn. An Ad26 vector was used to express Wuhan-strain SARS-CoV-2 spike as the vaccine. In the case of this clone: Its target is not known. Compared with germline, one end of the junction differs, possibly owing to a read error.

Study results and limitations: Total T cell responses, in the TCR breadth and depth analyses, may have been underestimated. Reportedly, spike-specific CD8+ and CD4+ T cell responses achieved substantial breadth once vaccination had taken place.

The sample in question was peripheral blood, obtained in a trial of Ad26.COV2.S vaccine versus placebo. This clonotype was sampled from a person aged 18-65 years who received the Ad26.COV2.S COVID-19 vaccine or a placebo. V and J are TRBV7-6 and TRBJ1-2; D perhaps matches TRBD1 (5 bases). CDR3 in amino acids: CASSLGGQGVFSF. In nucleotides, the CDR3 is TGTGCCAGCAGCTTAGGAGGGCAGGGAGTCTTCTCCTTC.